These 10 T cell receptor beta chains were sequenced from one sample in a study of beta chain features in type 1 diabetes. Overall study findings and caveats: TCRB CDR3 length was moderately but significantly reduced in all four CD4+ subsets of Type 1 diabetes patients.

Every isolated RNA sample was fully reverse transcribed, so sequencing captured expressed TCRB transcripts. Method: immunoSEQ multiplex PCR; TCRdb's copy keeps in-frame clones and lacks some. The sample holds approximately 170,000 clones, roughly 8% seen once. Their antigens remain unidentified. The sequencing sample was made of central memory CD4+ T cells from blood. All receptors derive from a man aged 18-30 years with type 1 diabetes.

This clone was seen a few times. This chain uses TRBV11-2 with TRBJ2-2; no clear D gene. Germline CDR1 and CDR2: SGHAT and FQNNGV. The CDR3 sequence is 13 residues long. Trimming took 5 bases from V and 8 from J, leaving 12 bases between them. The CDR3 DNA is TGTGCCAGCAGCCCACAGAGAACTGGGGAGCTGTTTTTT. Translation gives CASSPQRTGELFF.

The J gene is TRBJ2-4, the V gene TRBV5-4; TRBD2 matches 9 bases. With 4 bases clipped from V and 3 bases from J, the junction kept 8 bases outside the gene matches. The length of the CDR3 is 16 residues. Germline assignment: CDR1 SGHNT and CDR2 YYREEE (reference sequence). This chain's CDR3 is CASSRGGAGSKNIQYF. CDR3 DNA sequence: TGTGCCAGCAGCCGCGGGGGGGCCGGGAGCAAAAACATTCAGTACTTC.

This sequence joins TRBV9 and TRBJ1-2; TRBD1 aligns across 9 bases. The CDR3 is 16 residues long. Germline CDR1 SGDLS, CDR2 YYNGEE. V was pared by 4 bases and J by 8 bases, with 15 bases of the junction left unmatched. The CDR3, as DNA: TGTGCCAGCAGCAGAACCGGGACAGGGACCTCGGGAGGCTACACCTTC. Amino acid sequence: CASSRTGTGTSGGYTF.

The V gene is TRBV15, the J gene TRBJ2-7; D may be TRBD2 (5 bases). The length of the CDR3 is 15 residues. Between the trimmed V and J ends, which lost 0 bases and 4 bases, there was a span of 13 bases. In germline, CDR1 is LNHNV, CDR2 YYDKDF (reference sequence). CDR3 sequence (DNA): TGTGCCACCAGCAGAGATATTGGACCGGGATACGAGCAGTACTTC. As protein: CATSRDIGPGYEQYF.

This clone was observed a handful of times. The CDR3 DNA reads TGTGCCAGCAGCTGGTACAAGGGAGGTTCACCCCTCCACTTT. It encodes CASSWYKGGSPLHF. The chain combines TRBV7-9 with TRBJ1-6, with D unclear. CDR3 length: 14 amino acids. Deletions cut 4 bases from V and 9 bases from J, with 13 bases between. Germline CDR1 is SEHNR and CDR2 is FQNEAQ (reference sequence).

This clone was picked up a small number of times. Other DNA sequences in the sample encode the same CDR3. CDR3: CASSIGQSNYGYTF. DNA for the CDR3: TGTGCCAGTAGTATAGGCCAGTCCAACTATGGCTACACCTTC. The chain uses TRBV19 and TRBJ1-2, with no clear D. The ends were cut back, 1 base at V and 2 bases at J, with 8 bases in the middle. Looked up from germline, CDR1 is LNHDA and CDR2 is SQIVND (reference sequence). The CDR3 loop spans 14 amino acids.

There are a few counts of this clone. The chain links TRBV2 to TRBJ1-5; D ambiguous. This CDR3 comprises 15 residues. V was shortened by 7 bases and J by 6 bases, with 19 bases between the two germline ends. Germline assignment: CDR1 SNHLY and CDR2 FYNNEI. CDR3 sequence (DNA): TGTGCCAGCACCCCGACGTCAGGTACCCTTCAGCCCCAGCATTTT. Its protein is CASTPTSGTLQPQHF.

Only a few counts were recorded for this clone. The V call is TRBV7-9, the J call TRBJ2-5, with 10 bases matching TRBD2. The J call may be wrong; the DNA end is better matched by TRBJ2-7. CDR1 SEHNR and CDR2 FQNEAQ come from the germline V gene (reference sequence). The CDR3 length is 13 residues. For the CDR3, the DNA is TGTGCCAGCAGCTTCCTAGCGGGAGACGAGCAGTACTTC. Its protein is CASSFLAGDEQYF.

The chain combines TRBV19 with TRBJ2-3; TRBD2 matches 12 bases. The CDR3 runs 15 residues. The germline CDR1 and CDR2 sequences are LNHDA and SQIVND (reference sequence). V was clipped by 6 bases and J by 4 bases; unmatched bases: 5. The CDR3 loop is CASSLTSGSADTQYF. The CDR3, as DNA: TGTGCCAGTAGCCTGACTAGCGGGAGCGCAGATACGCAGTATTTT.

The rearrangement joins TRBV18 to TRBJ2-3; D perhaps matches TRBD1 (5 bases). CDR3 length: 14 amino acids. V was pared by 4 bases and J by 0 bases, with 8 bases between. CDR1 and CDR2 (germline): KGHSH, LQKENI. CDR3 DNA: TGTGCCAGCTCACAGGGGTTTAGCACAGATACGCAGTATTTT. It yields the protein CASSQGFSTDTQYF.